The rows below give T cell receptor beta chains drawn from one sample of a study of blood T cell repertoires in COVID-19. Data came from immunoSEQ multiplex PCR; TCRdb stores just in-frame clones and leaves some out. Of just under 40,000 clones in the sample, roughly 94% were seen once. Sequencing input: peripheral blood. The origin of the receptors is a human donor with active COVID-19. The donor label of this sample is uncertain. The CDR3 runs from the conserved cysteine through the conserved F or W. The order of the fields is clone size, D gene, V gene, J gene, CDR3 protein, CDR3 DNA. D genes are given only for firm matches. Size is omitted from some rows. Given values are once, few, many or a class for expanded clones.

abundance: once; d_gene: NA; v_gene: TRBV6-2/TRBV6-3; j_gene: TRBJ1-3; CDR3aa: CASSDPGSSGNTIYF; CDR3nt: TGTGCCAGCAGTGACCCAGGAAGCTCTGGAAACACCATATATTTT
abundance: NA; d_gene: NA; v_gene: TRBV19; j_gene: TRBJ1-3; CDR3aa: CASSFRGRDHTIYF; CDR3nt: TGTGCCAGTAGTTTTCGTGGGCGCGACCACACCATATATTTT
abundance: NA; d_gene: TRBD1; v_gene: TRBV6-5; j_gene: TRBJ2-3; CDR3aa: CASTRGDRVGDTQYF; CDR3nt: TGTGCCAGCACCCGAGGGGACAGGGTGGGAGATACGCAGTATTTT
abundance: once; d_gene: NA; v_gene: TRBV5-1; j_gene: TRBJ2-2; CDR3aa: CASTTIQGNTGELFF; CDR3nt: TGCGCCAGTACGACTATACAAGGGAACACCGGGGAGCTGTTTTTT
abundance: once; d_gene: TRBD2; v_gene: TRBV6-5; j_gene: TRBJ2-3; CDR3aa: CASSYFSGGADTQYF; CDR3nt: TGTGCCAGCAGTTACTTCTCGGGGGGGGCAGATACGCAGTATTTT
abundance: NA; d_gene: TRBD1; v_gene: TRBV5-6; j_gene: TRBJ2-7; CDR3aa: CASSFRTGIAYEQYF; CDR3nt: TGTGCCAGCAGCTTTCGGACAGGGATTGCCTACGAGCAGTACTTC
abundance: NA; d_gene: NA; v_gene: TRBV7-9; j_gene: TRBJ1-1; CDR3aa: CASSLIFSEAFF; CDR3nt: TGTGCCAGCAGCTTAATTTTCAGTGAAGCTTTCTTT
abundance: NA; d_gene: NA; v_gene: TRBV27; j_gene: TRBJ2-3; CDR3aa: CASSFRGTSSTDTQYF; CDR3nt: TGTGCCAGCAGTTTTAGGGGCACCTCTAGCACAGATACGCAGTATTTT
abundance: NA; d_gene: TRBD2; v_gene: TRBV7-6; j_gene: TRBJ2-3; CDR3aa: CASSLAWTSKTDTQYF; CDR3nt: TGTGCCAGCAGCTTAGCGTGGACTAGCAAGACAGATACGCAGTATTTT
abundance: few; d_gene: TRBD1; v_gene: TRBV6-5; j_gene: TRBJ2-7; CDR3aa: CASSYHRGAYEQYF; CDR3nt: TGTGCCAGCAGTTACCACAGGGGAGCCTACGAGCAGTACTTC
abundance: NA; d_gene: NA; v_gene: TRBV5-4; j_gene: TRBJ2-7; CDR3aa: CASSNRTKLYEQYF; CDR3nt: TGTGCCAGCAGCAACCGGACAAAACTCTACGAGCAGTACTTC
abundance: NA; d_gene: NA; v_gene: TRBV21-1; j_gene: TRBJ1-3; CDR3aa: CASSKCGGAYGNTIYF; CDR3nt: TGTGCCAGCAGCAAATGTGGGGGGGCCTATGGAAACACCATATATTTT
abundance: NA; d_gene: TRBD2; v_gene: TRBV7-8; j_gene: TRBJ2-7; CDR3aa: CASSPKTSGNYEQYF; CDR3nt: TGTGCCAGCAGCCCGAAGACTAGCGGCAACTACGAGCAGTACTTC
abundance: once; d_gene: TRBD1; v_gene: TRBV6-1; j_gene: TRBJ1-3; CDR3aa: CASSEDRGSGNTIYF; CDR3nt: TGTGCCAGCAGTGAGGACAGGGGCTCTGGAAACACCATATATTTT
abundance: NA; d_gene: TRBD1; v_gene: TRBV27; j_gene: TRBJ1-1; CDR3aa: CASSSSGQGAFF; CDR3nt: TGTGCCAGCAGTTCCTCGGGACAGGGAGCTTTCTTT
abundance: NA; d_gene: NA; v_gene: TRBV6-4; j_gene: TRBJ1-2; CDR3aa: CASSQRSGGGYGYTF; CDR3nt: TGTGCCAGCAGTCAACGAAGCGGGGGAGGCTATGGCTACACCTTC
abundance: NA; d_gene: NA; v_gene: TRBV5-6; j_gene: TRBJ2-3; CDR3aa: CASSWVAGSGGTDTQYF; CDR3nt: TGTGCCAGCAGCTGGGTGGCGGGGAGTGGGGGCACAGATACGCAGTATTTT
abundance: NA; d_gene: NA; v_gene: TRBV18; j_gene: TRBJ2-2; CDR3aa: CASSPGGRGTGELFF; CDR3nt: TGTGCCAGCTCACCAGGAGGCAGGGGTACCGGGGAGCTGTTTTTT
abundance: NA; d_gene: NA; v_gene: TRBV27; j_gene: TRBJ2-7; CDR3aa: CASSPHPGGLEQYF; CDR3nt: TGTGCCAGCAGTCCACACCCCGGGGGGCTCGAGCAGTACTTC
abundance: NA; d_gene: NA; v_gene: TRBV14; j_gene: TRBJ2-5; CDR3aa: CASRTENEETQYF; CDR3nt: TGTGCCAGCAGGACAGAGAATGAAGAGACCCAGTACTTC
abundance: NA; d_gene: NA; v_gene: TRBV28; j_gene: TRBJ1-2; CDR3aa: CASSRGLYGYTF; CDR3nt: TGTGCCAGCTCCAGGGGTCTCTATGGCTACACCTTC
abundance: NA; d_gene: TRBD2; v_gene: TRBV6-2/TRBV6-3; j_gene: TRBJ2-3; CDR3aa: CASSYHNSGRPDTQYF; CDR3nt: TGTGCCAGCAGTTACCATAATAGCGGGAGACCAGATACGCAGTATTTT
abundance: NA; d_gene: TRBD1; v_gene: TRBV5-1; j_gene: TRBJ1-4; CDR3aa: CASSAGQGAANEKLFF; CDR3nt: TGCGCCAGCAGCGCGGGACAGGGGGCGGCTAATGAAAAACTGTTTTTT
abundance: NA; d_gene: NA; v_gene: TRBV19; j_gene: TRBJ1-6; CDR3aa: CASSTPRSYNSPLHF; CDR3nt: TGTGCCAGTAGTACCCCGCGGTCCTATAATTCACCCCTCCACTTT
abundance: NA; d_gene: TRBD1; v_gene: TRBV11-3; j_gene: TRBJ2-7; CDR3aa: CASSSGTGRFNEQYF; CDR3nt: TGTGCCAGCAGCTCCGGGACAGGCCGATTCAACGAGCAGTACTTC
abundance: NA; d_gene: NA; v_gene: TRBV7-7; j_gene: TRBJ1-6; CDR3aa: CASSLSASLRSPLHF; CDR3nt: TGTGCCAGCAGCTTATCCGCGTCGCTACGATCACCCCTCCACTTT
abundance: NA; d_gene: TRBD1; v_gene: TRBV5-4; j_gene: TRBJ1-5; CDR3aa: CASRTGGTGNQPQHF; CDR3nt: TGTGCCAGCAGGACAGGGGGAACGGGCAATCAGCCCCAGCATTTT
abundance: NA; d_gene: TRBD1; v_gene: TRBV5-1; j_gene: TRBJ2-7; CDR3aa: CASSPTGGLKGEQYF; CDR3nt: TGCGCCAGCAGCCCGACAGGGGGGTTGAAGGGCGAGCAGTACTTC
abundance: NA; d_gene: TRBD1; v_gene: TRBV7-6; j_gene: TRBJ1-6; CDR3aa: CASSLGGSGGSPLHF; CDR3nt: TGTGCCAGCAGCTTAGGGGGGTCAGGGGGTTCACCCCTCCACTTT
abundance: NA; d_gene: TRBD1; v_gene: TRBV10-1; j_gene: TRBJ2-4; CDR3aa: CASSANRQGWGIQYF; CDR3nt: TGCGCCAGCAGCGCCAACCGACAGGGATGGGGCATTCAGTACTTC
abundance: NA; d_gene: TRBD1; v_gene: TRBV12-5; j_gene: TRBJ1-4; CDR3aa: CASGLGDRRFKKLFF; CDR3nt: TGTGCTAGTGGTTTGGGGGACAGGAGATTTAAAAAACTGTTTTTT
abundance: NA; d_gene: TRBD1; v_gene: TRBV4-1; j_gene: TRBJ2-1; CDR3aa: CASSQPLSGGPHVSYNEQFF; CDR3nt: TGCGCCAGCAGCCAACCCCTTTCAGGGGGCCCTCACGTTTCCTACAATGAGCAGTTCTTC
abundance: NA; d_gene: NA; v_gene: TRBV12-3/TRBV12-4; j_gene: TRBJ1-1; CDR3aa: CASSATVNTEAFF; CDR3nt: TGTGCCAGCAGCGCGACAGTGAACACTGAAGCTTTCTTT
abundance: NA; d_gene: TRBD1; v_gene: TRBV5-6; j_gene: TRBJ2-7; CDR3aa: CASSSYRGSYEQYF; CDR3nt: TGTGCCAGCAGCTCCTACAGGGGTTCCTACGAGCAGTACTTC
abundance: NA; d_gene: NA; v_gene: TRBV11-3; j_gene: TRBJ2-3; CDR3aa: CASSLRGLRTDTQYF; CDR3nt: TGTGCCAGCAGCTTAAGGGGACTTAGAACAGATACGCAGTATTTT
abundance: NA; d_gene: NA; v_gene: TRBV21-1; j_gene: TRBJ2-1; CDR3aa: CASSKAGQGMYNEQFF; CDR3nt: TGTGCCAGCAGCAAAGCGGGCCAGGGGATGTACAATGAGCAGTTCTTC
abundance: NA; d_gene: NA; v_gene: TRBV6-6; j_gene: TRBJ1-1; CDR3aa: CASSRDTRIRLNTEAFF; CDR3nt: TGTGCCAGCAGTCGGGACACCCGAATTCGTTTGAACACTGAAGCTTTCTTT
abundance: NA; d_gene: TRBD1; v_gene: TRBV6-5; j_gene: TRBJ1-2; CDR3aa: CASSRGQGYYGYTF; CDR3nt: TGTGCCAGCAGTCGCGGACAGGGATACTATGGCTACACCTTC
abundance: NA; d_gene: NA; v_gene: TRBV2; j_gene: TRBJ1-2; CDR3aa: CASNAGAANYGYTF; CDR3nt: TGTGCCAGCAATGCAGGGGCAGCTAACTATGGCTACACCTTC
abundance: once; d_gene: NA; v_gene: TRBV24-1; j_gene: TRBJ2-1; CDR3aa: CATSDGYADEQFF; CDR3nt: TGTGCCACCAGTGATGGATATGCGGATGAGCAGTTCTTC
abundance: NA; d_gene: TRBD2; v_gene: TRBV5-1; j_gene: TRBJ2-2; CDR3aa: CASSLGGRNTGELFF; CDR3nt: TGCGCCAGCAGCCTCGGCGGGAGAAACACCGGGGAGCTGTTTTTT
abundance: once; d_gene: NA; v_gene: TRBV11-2; j_gene: TRBJ2-7; CDR3aa: CASSLELSFVYEQYF; CDR3nt: TGTGCCAGCAGCTTAGAATTGTCTTTCGTCTACGAGCAGTACTTC
abundance: NA; d_gene: TRBD1; v_gene: TRBV18; j_gene: TRBJ1-2; CDR3aa: CASSPPGQQNYGYTF; CDR3nt: TGTGCCAGCTCACCCCCGGGACAGCAGAACTATGGCTACACCTTC
abundance: NA; d_gene: TRBD2; v_gene: TRBV27; j_gene: TRBJ2-2; CDR3aa: CATTTGTSGGRTGELFF; CDR3nt: TGTGCCACCACGACCGGGACTAGCGGGGGGCGGACCGGGGAGCTGTTTTTT
abundance: NA; d_gene: TRBD2; v_gene: TRBV29-1; j_gene: TRBJ2-1; CDR3aa: CSGDGTNNEQFF; CDR3nt: TGCAGCGGAGATGGGACTAACAATGAGCAGTTCTTC
abundance: few; d_gene: TRBD1; v_gene: TRBV19; j_gene: TRBJ2-7; CDR3aa: CASSPGDRAYLGNYEQYF; CDR3nt: TGTGCCAGTAGTCCGGGGGACAGGGCTTATTTAGGAAACTACGAGCAGTACTTC
abundance: once; d_gene: NA; v_gene: TRBV3-1/TRBV3-2; j_gene: TRBJ1-6; CDR3aa: CASSQGRGGVHSPLHF; CDR3nt: TGTGCCAGCAGCCAAGGAAGAGGAGGGGTTCATTCACCCCTCCACTTT
abundance: NA; d_gene: TRBD1; v_gene: TRBV19; j_gene: TRBJ1-5; CDR3aa: CASSIRQGGEQPQHF; CDR3nt: TGTGCCAGTAGTATCCGACAGGGTGGGGAGCAGCCCCAGCATTTT
abundance: NA; d_gene: NA; v_gene: TRBV4-3; j_gene: TRBJ1-3; CDR3aa: CASSQELAGDWNTIYF; CDR3nt: TGCGCCAGCAGCCAAGAGCTGGCAGGGGATTGGAACACCATATATTTT